This T cell receptor (beta chain) was sequenced during a study of blood T cell repertoires in COVID-19. In the study overall: Italy, Spain and the United States were the sources of the convalescent and acute COVID-19 samples. Sample material is recorded as cDNA or gDNA derived from T cells, B-cell-depleted T cells, or PBMCs.

Trimming removed 5 bases from V and 3 bases from J; junction bases left unmatched: 10. The CDR3 length is 18 residues. CDR1 and CDR2 (germline): MNHEY, SMNVEV (reference sequence). Original methodology: Amplified reference gene primers provided the basis for estimating nucleated cell counts. This table comes from immunoSEQ multiplex PCR, and its TCRdb copy is limited to in-frame clones, with some not included. Clonal size and the V and J genes are those of that table, whereas D and trimming came from the DNA. Of roughly 93,000 clones in the sample, roughly nine tenths were seen once. The sequence was obtained from a man aged 45-60 years with acute or convalescent COVID-19. Sequencing was carried out using peripheral blood. V usage is TRBV27 and J usage is TRBJ2-3; 14 nucleotides align to TRBD2. CDR3 nucleotide sequence: TGTGCCAGCAGTCCCCTACCCGGACTAGCGGGGGGAACAGATACGCAGTATTTT. The encoded protein is CASSPLPGLAGGTDTQYF.